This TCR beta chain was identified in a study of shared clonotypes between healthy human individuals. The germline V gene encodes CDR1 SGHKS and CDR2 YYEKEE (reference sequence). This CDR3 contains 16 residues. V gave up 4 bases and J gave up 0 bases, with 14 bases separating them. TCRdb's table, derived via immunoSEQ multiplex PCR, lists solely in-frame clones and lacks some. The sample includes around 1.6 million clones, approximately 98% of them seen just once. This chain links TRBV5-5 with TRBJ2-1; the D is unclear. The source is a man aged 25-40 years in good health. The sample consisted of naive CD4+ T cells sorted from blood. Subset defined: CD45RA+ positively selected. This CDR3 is CASSRERYSSYNEQFF. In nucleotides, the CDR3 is TGTGCCAGCAGCCGCGAGAGGTACAGCTCCTACAATGAGCAGTTCTTC.